The source of this T cell receptor (beta chain) is a study of OX40 agonist ivuxolimab in advanced cancers. The method was immunoSEQ multiplex PCR; TCRdb's version includes in-frame clones alone and lacks a portion of them. The table includes 95,000 to 150,000 clones, roughly 95% detected once. Unmatched junction bases numbered 4, after V lost 3 bases and J lost 1 base. Germline V CDR1 and CDR2: KGHSH, LQKENI. This CDR3 comprises 15 residues. Specimen: CD4+ or CD8+ T cells sorted from blood, collected in a trial of the OX40 agonist ivuxolimab. The chain has TRBV18 and TRBJ1-1, with 8 bases that match TRBD1. This clonotype originated in an adult with an advanced solid tumor such as melanoma, head and neck, liver or kidney cancer. CDR3 residues: CASSPTGTGNTEAFF. The CDR3 bases are TGTGCCAGCTCACCGACCGGGACAGGGAACACTGAAGCTTTCTTT. Together with reference TRBV18 and TRBJ1-1, the CDR3 gives the full variable domain: NAGVMQNPRHLVRRRGQEARLRCSPMKGHSHVYWYRQLPEEGLKFMVYLQKENIIDESGMPKERFSAEFPKEGPSILRIQQVVRGDSAAYFCASSPTGTGNTEAFFGQGTRLTVV.